These T cell receptor beta chains were read from a single sample in a study of blood T cell repertoires in COVID-19. Assay: immunoSEQ multiplex PCR; the TCRdb copy retains only in-frame clones and omits some. Of roughly 200,000 clones in the sample, about four fifths were seen once. Sequenced input: peripheral blood. The receptors shown here come from a middle-aged woman with COVID-19, enrolled during active disease. The CDR3 runs from the conserved cysteine through the conserved F or W. Fields, in order: D gene, J gene, V gene, clone size, CDR3 protein, CDR3 DNA. The D gene is left open where the match is weak. Size values are once, few and many counts, or a class for expanded clones, and some rows have none.

>.|TRBJ1-2|TRBV5-5|.
CASSLGGGDGYGYTF
TGTGCCAGCAGCTTGGGAGGGGGAGATGGCTATGGCTACACCTTC
>TRBD2|TRBJ2-6|TRBV6-6|.
CASRSGGISGANVLTF
TGTGCCAGCAGGTCCGGGGGGATTTCTGGGGCCAACGTCCTGACTTTC
>TRBD1|TRBJ1-4|TRBV2|few
CASNRDRAEKLFF
TGTGCCAGCAATCGGGACAGGGCTGAAAAACTGTTTTTT
>.|TRBJ2-3|TRBV4-3|.
CASSQRPTGGQGNTDTQYF
TGCGCCAGCAGCCAAAGGCCCACGGGGGGACAAGGAAACACGGATACGCAGTATTTT
>.|TRBJ2-7|TRBV3-1/TRBV3-2|.
CASSLQWEPTYEQYF
TGTGCCAGCAGCCTCCAGTGGGAGCCGACCTACGAGCAGTACTTC
>TRBD1|TRBJ1-5|TRBV4-2|few
CASSQDLAGGRWQPQHF
TGTGCCAGCAGCCAAGATTTGGCAGGGGGCCGATGGCAGCCCCAGCATTTT
>TRBD1|TRBJ2-1|TRBV7-9|.
CASSPGTGDFNEQFF
TGTGCCAGCAGCCCCGGGACAGGGGACTTCAATGAGCAGTTCTTC
>.|TRBJ1-1|TRBV18|.
CASSPPATRTEAFF
TGTGCCAGCTCACCACCGGCCACGAGGACTGAAGCTTTCTTT
>.|TRBJ2-5|TRBV12-3/TRBV12-4|.
CASTKKRETQYF
TGTGCCAGCACCAAAAAGAGGGAGACCCAGTACTTC
>TRBD1|TRBJ2-7|TRBV29-1|.
CSVGGTVDYEQYF
TGCAGCGTTGGTGGGACAGTCGACTACGAGCAGTACTTC
>TRBD1|TRBJ2-2|TRBV19|.
CASSTGTGNTGELFF
TGTGCCAGTAGTACCGGGACAGGAAACACCGGGGAGCTGTTTTTT
>.|TRBJ1-6|TRBV2|.
CASRTSRDIGSPLHF
TGTGCCAGCAGGACTTCCCGGGACATCGGCTCACCCCTCCACTTT
>.|TRBJ1-2|TRBV4-3|few
CASSRHGQSNYGYTF
TGCGCCAGCAGCCGCCACGGACAATCAAACTATGGCTACACCTTC
>TRBD1|TRBJ1-1|TRBV10-3|.
CAISGQGVAIEAFF
TGTGCCATCAGTGGACAGGGTGTAGCTATTGAAGCTTTCTTT
>.|TRBJ1-6|TRBV12-3/TRBV12-4|.
CASRLARISPLHF
TGTGCCAGCAGGCTCGCCAGAATTTCACCCCTCCACTTT
>TRBD2|TRBJ2-1|TRBV19|.
CASSGASGISNEQFF
TGTGCCAGTAGTGGGGCTAGCGGGATTTCTAATGAGCAGTTCTTC
>TRBD2|TRBJ2-3|TRBV2|.
CASSRRGGGATDTQYF
TGTGCCAGCAGCCGCCGGGGCGGGGGGGCCACAGATACGCAGTATTTT
>TRBD1|TRBJ1-2|TRBV7-2|.
CASSRDRGSYTF
TGTGCCAGCAGCCGGGACAGGGGAAGCTACACCTTC
>TRBD2|TRBJ2-2|TRBV3-1/TRBV3-2|.
CASSQVRLADTGELFF
TGTGCCAGCAGCCAAGTTCGTCTAGCGGACACCGGGGAGCTGTTTTTT
>.|TRBJ2-7|TRBV7-2|.
CASSLSGGGRSSYEQYF
TGTGCCAGCAGCTTAAGTGGCGGGGGCCGGAGCTCCTACGAGCAGTACTTC
>TRBD1|TRBJ2-2|TRBV5-4|.
CASRKTGVDTGELFF
TGTGCCAGCAGAAAGACAGGGGTCGACACCGGGGAGCTGTTTTTT
>.|TRBJ1-3|TRBV18|.
CASSPPMQYSGNTIYF
TGTGCCAGCTCACCACCTATGCAGTACTCTGGAAACACCATATATTTT
>.|TRBJ1-5|TRBV30|.
CAWSSAGEQPQHF
TGTGCCTGGAGTAGCGCAGGGGAACAGCCCCAGCATTTT
>.|TRBJ1-1|TRBV7-9|.
CASSSMSGTEAFF
TGTGCCAGCAGCTCCATGTCCGGGACAGAAGCTTTCTTT
>TRBD1|TRBJ1-1|TRBV5-1|.
CASRPGQGVWGTEAFF
TGCGCCAGCAGACCGGGACAGGGAGTTTGGGGCACTGAAGCTTTCTTT
>TRBD1|TRBJ2-3|TRBV9|.
CASSVTRGRDTQYF
TGTGCCAGCAGCGTAACCAGGGGGCGAGATACGCAGTATTTT
>TRBD1|TRBJ2-5|TRBV27|.
CASSLRQGQETQYF
TGTGCCAGCAGTCTCCGACAGGGCCAAGAGACCCAGTACTTC
>TRBD1|TRBJ1-5|TRBV2|.
CASSQTGEWQPQHF
TGTGCCAGCAGTCAAACAGGGGAATGGCAGCCCCAGCATTTT
>.|TRBJ1-5|TRBV2|.
CASNRLGGVNQPQHF
TGTGCCAGCAATAGGCTGGGTGGAGTCAATCAGCCCCAGCATTTT
>.|TRBJ2-1|TRBV7-8|.
CASSPTSSYNEQFF
TGTGCCAGCAGCCCAACTAGCTCCTACAATGAGCAGTTCTTC
>TRBD1|TRBJ1-2|TRBV4-3|.
CASSQERTGKIGGYTF
TGCGCCAGCAGCCAAGAGAGGACAGGGAAGATTGGAGGCTACACCTTC
>.|TRBJ1-2|TRBV9|.
CASSARQPLYYGYTF
TGTGCCAGCAGCGCTAGACAGCCCTTATACTATGGCTACACCTTC
>TRBD1|TRBJ2-7|TRBV15|.
CATNPRGTAYEQYF
TGTGCCACCAATCCTAGGGGGACAGCCTACGAGCAGTACTTC
>TRBD2|TRBJ2-3|TRBV5-1|.
CASSFGGVTDTQYF
TGCGCCAGCAGCTTCGGGGGGGTAACAGATACGCAGTATTTT
>.|TRBJ1-5|TRBV19|.
CASSILGGVRQPQHF
TGTGCCAGTAGTATATTGGGAGGGGTCAGGCAGCCCCAGCATTTT
>TRBD1|TRBJ1-4|TRBV30|once
CACQRTGATNEKLFF
TGTGCCTGTCAGAGGACAGGAGCAACTAATGAAAAACTGTTTTTT
>.|TRBJ1-2|TRBV11-3|.
CASRLTVPPNYGYTF
TGTGCCAGCAGGTTGACAGTCCCTCCTAACTATGGCTACACCTTC
>.|TRBJ2-3|TRBV5-1|.
CASSLADKSTDTQYF
TGCGCCAGCAGCTTGGCCGACAAGAGCACAGATACGCAGTATTTT
>.|TRBJ2-1|TRBV10-1|.
CASSGGHVSGEQFF
TGCGCCAGCAGTGGGGGACATGTATCTGGTGAGCAGTTCTTC
>TRBD1|TRBJ1-2|TRBV30|.
CAWGTGGAYGYTF
TGTGCCTGGGGAACAGGGGGCGCCTATGGCTACACCTTC
>.|TRBJ1-3|TRBV10-1|.
CASSGTAGNTIYF
TGCGCCAGCAGTGGAACAGCCGGAAACACCATATATTTT
>.|TRBJ1-3|TRBV9|.
CASSVAQGGNTIYF
TGTGCCAGCAGCGTAGCTCAGGGAGGAAACACCATATATTTT
>.|TRBJ1-2|TRBV6-5|.
CASTPFRQGYGYTF
TGTGCCAGCACCCCCTTCAGGCAGGGCTATGGCTACACCTTC
>.|TRBJ2-3|TRBV4-2|.
CASSQGPGGAADTQYF
TGTGCCAGCAGCCAAGGGCCAGGCGGGGCGGCAGATACGCAGTATTTT
>TRBD2|TRBJ2-3|TRBV4-2|.
CASSQDSSGGLDTQYF
TGTGCCAGCAGCCAAGACTCTAGCGGGGGGCTAGATACGCAGTATTTT
>TRBD2|TRBJ2-5|TRBV5-1|.
CASSFTAGGQETQYF
TGCGCCAGCAGCTTTACAGCGGGGGGACAAGAGACCCAGTACTTC
>TRBD1|TRBJ2-1|TRBV9|.
CASSARDSLYNEQFF
TGTGCCAGCAGCGCTCGGGACAGTCTCTACAATGAGCAGTTCTTC
>TRBD2|TRBJ2-7|TRBV4-3|once
CASSQGISSGGTYEQYF
TGCGCCAGCAGCCAAGGTATAAGCTCGGGGGGGACTTACGAGCAGTACTTC
>.|TRBJ1-4|TRBV4-1|.
CASSQESTGGLEKLFF
TGCGCCAGCAGCCAAGAAAGTACGGGGGGTCTTGAAAAACTGTTTTTT
>.|TRBJ1-4|TRBV4-3|.
CASSQGGEAWEKLFF
TGCGCCAGCAGCCAAGGGGGGGAGGCTTGGGAAAAACTGTTTTTT
>TRBD1|TRBJ1-5|TRBV7-2|.
CASSLVAGGLNQPQHF
TGTGCCAGCAGCTTAGTCGCAGGGGGCCTCAATCAGCCCCAGCATTTT
>TRBD2|TRBJ2-5|TRBV5-4|.
CASSFGGVSQETQYF
TGTGCCAGCAGCTTTGGGGGGGTGTCCCAAGAGACCCAGTACTTC